This passage covers 25 T cell receptor beta chains from one sample sequenced in a study of T cell responses to AZD1222 COVID-19 vaccine. The assay was immunoSEQ multiplex PCR, and TCRdb's table has in-frame clones only and misses some. The table records under 200,000 clones, 90% of them present only once. Sequencing used peripheral blood, obtained on day 0 of AZD1222 vaccination. The receptors stem from an adult in good health.

The chain links TRBV24-1 to TRBJ1-5; 9 bases match TRBD1. Trimming removed 4 bases from V and 4 bases from J; junction bases left unmatched: 7. This CDR3 has 16 residues. The V gene's germline CDR1 is KGHDR and CDR2 SFDVKD. CDR3 coding DNA: TGTGCCACCAGTGACCCTGGACAGGGGAGGAATCAGCCCCAGCATTTT. This sequence encodes CATSDPGQGRNQPQHF.

The chain couples TRBV7-6 to TRBJ2-2; 9 bases line up with TRBD2. CDR1 and CDR2 (germline): SGHVS, FNYEAQ. V shed 5 bases and J 16 bases; nucleotides not matched to a gene: 11. CDR3 length equals 13 residues. For the CDR3, the DNA is TGTGCCAGCAGCCCGGAGGGCCAGCGGGGGGCGTTTTTT. It is translated as CASSPEGQRGAFF.

This clone was seen a single time. This chain joins TRBV10-2 and TRBJ1-3; the D gene is possibly TRBD1 (6 bases). The germline V gene has CDR1 WSHSY and CDR2 SAAADI. Trimming took 4 bases from V and 4 from J, leaving 11 bases between them. This CDR3 spans 14 amino acids. This CDR3 is CASSASGEGNTIYF. Here the CDR3 DNA reads TGCGCCAGCAGTGCCTCAGGGGAAGGAAACACCATATATTTT.

V gene TRBV27 combines with J gene TRBJ2-7; 9 nucleotides line up with TRBD1. The CDR3 has 18 amino acids. Trimming took 2 bases from V and 3 from J; bases not matched to a gene: 14. Per germline, CDR1 MNHEY and CDR2 SMNVEV (reference sequence). CDR3 DNA sequence: TGTGCCAGCAGTTTAATTAGTGCGGGACAGGGAATCTTCTACGAGCAGTACTTC. It yields the protein CASSLISAGQGIFYEQYF.

The rearrangement joins TRBV28 to TRBJ1-3; 7 bases fit TRBD1. The CDR3 totals 16 residues. Per the germline V gene, CDR1 is MDHEN and CDR2 is SYDVKM. V lost 6 bases and J lost 0; bases outside the gene matches: 8. CDR3 sequence (DNA): TGTGCCAGCAGGTCACCGGGACAGCTCTCTGGAAACACCATATATTTT. Translated, it gives CASRSPGQLSGNTIYF.

J is TRBJ2-5 and V is TRBV19, with a possible D match to TRBD1 (5 bases). The V end was cut by 5 bases, the J end by 1 base, with 11 bases between. Germline V gives CDR1 LNHDA, CDR2 SQIVND (reference sequence). The CDR3 consists of 14 residues. The CDR3, as DNA: TGTGCCAGTAGTGCGACAGATATCCAAGAGACCCAGTACTTC. Its translation: CASSATDIQETQYF.

The J gene is TRBJ2-5, the V gene TRBV27; D is perhaps TRBD2 (6 bases). CDR1 and CDR2 from the germline V gene are MNHEY and SMNVEV (reference sequence). Trimming stripped 3 bases from V and 5 bases from J, with 16 bases between. The CDR3 sequence is 15 residues long. The CDR3 region has the DNA TGTGCCAGCAGTTTGTCGGGACTCCCTCGGGAGACCCAGTACTTC. Translation: CASSLSGLPRETQYF.

This sequence joins TRBV7-9 and TRBJ2-6; D is undetermined. Germline V gene sequence: CDR1 SEHNR, CDR2 FQNEAQ (reference sequence). V was pared by 4 bases and J by 4 bases, with 14 bases between. The CDR3 has 16 amino acids. The CDR3 loop reads CASSSQSHVGANVLTF. In nucleotides, the CDR3 is TGTGCCAGCAGCTCACAGTCTCACGTGGGGGCCAACGTCCTGACTTTC.

This rearrangement joins TRBV5-1 to TRBJ2-1, with TRBD2 identical over 7 bases. This CDR3 is built from 19 residues. Germline lookup yields CDR1 SGHRS and CDR2 YFSETQ. Losses at the gene ends were 7 bases for V and 3 bases for J; bases not matched to a gene: 22. CDR3 in DNA: TGCGCCAGCGTTTCGGGGGGTGGATCTCCCAACGTAAACTACAATGAGCAGTTCTTC. Protein product: CASVSGGGSPNVNYNEQFF.

This chain joins TRBV2 and TRBJ2-3; 8 bases fit TRBD2. Germline CDR1 is SNHLY and CDR2 is FYNNEI. The CDR3 length is 14 residues. Germline trimming cut 11 bases from V and 1 base from J; bases unmatched to any gene: 8. In DNA form, the CDR3 reads TGTGCCTCCGGGAGGGACTACGGCACAGATACGCAGTATTTT. Translating gives CASGRDYGTDTQYF.

The chain is built from TRBV11-1 and TRBJ2-2; 7 nucleotides align to TRBD2. Germline loops: CDR1 SGHAT, CDR2 FQDESV (reference sequence). The V and J ends lost 6 bases and 10 bases, in that order; junction bases with no gene match: 8. The CDR3 consists of 13 residues. Here the CDR3 DNA reads TGTGCCAGCAGTCTTTTCGGACTAGTGGAGCTGTTTTTT. Residues: CASSLFGLVELFF.

The V call is TRBV5-6, the J call TRBJ1-5; D remains ambiguous. The CDR3 runs to 14 residues. Trimming took off 4 bases at V and 0 bases at J, with 8 bases between the two ends. CDR1 is SGHDT and CDR2 is YYEEEE in the germline V gene. In nucleotides, the CDR3 is TGTGCCAGCAGCCCCCGAAATAGCAATCAGCCCCAGCATTTT. It yields the protein CASSPRNSNQPQHF.

V is TRBV7-9 and J is TRBJ2-1; D perhaps matches TRBD2 (7 bases). Germline V CDR1 and CDR2: SEHNR, FQNEAQ (reference sequence). V was pared by 5 bases and J by 1 base, with 15 bases between. The CDR3 consists of 16 residues. The CDR3, as DNA: TGTGCCAGCAGCGGAGGGGGGGCCCGTTCCTACAATGAGCAGTTCTTC. This gives the protein CASSGGGARSYNEQFF.

Only one count was recorded for this clone. The genes are TRBV6-6 and TRBJ2-3; D is uncertain. The CDR3 spans 15 residues. Germline V gene data show CDR1 as MNHNY and CDR2 as SVGAGI (reference sequence). V was clipped by 2 bases and J by 2 bases, with 11 bases between them. CDR3 sequence reads: CASSYGATYTDTQYF. The CDR3 DNA reads as TGTGCCAGCAGTTACGGCGCCACCTACACAGATACGCAGTATTTT.

The chain links TRBV23-1 to TRBJ1-2, with a weak D call TRBD1 (5 bases). TRBV23-1 has ORF status, its function being uncertain. The CDR3 consists of 14 residues. Trimming pared 8 bases from V and 2 bases from J, leaving 15 bases between. CDR3 protein: CASVCDSFNYGYTF. The CDR3 coding sequence is TGCGCCAGCGTATGCGACAGCTTCAACTATGGCTACACCTTC.

V is TRBV7-2 and J is TRBJ2-1; TRBD1 matches 8 bases. Germline CDR1 is SGHTA and CDR2 is FQGNSA. The CDR3 sequence is 16 residues long. V gave up 4 bases and J gave up 0 bases; unmatched junction bases: 5. As DNA, the CDR3 is TGTGCCAGCAGCTATGACAGGGGTAGCTCCTACAATGAGCAGTTCTTC. Its translation: CASSYDRGSSYNEQFF.

The chain uses TRBV5-1 and TRBJ1-2; D is uncertain. The CDR3 length is 13 residues. CDR1 SGHRS and CDR2 YFSETQ come from the germline V gene. V was pared by 0 bases and J by 5 bases, with 8 bases between. This chain's CDR3 is CASSLGQEYGYTF. The CDR3 DNA is TGCGCCAGCAGCTTGGGGCAGGAATATGGCTACACCTTC.

J is TRBJ1-5 and V is TRBV7-9; D is undetermined. Trimming removed 5 bases from V and 4 bases from J, with 12 bases in between. This CDR3 spans 14 amino acids. Per the germline V gene, CDR1 is SEHNR and CDR2 is FQNEAQ (reference sequence). The CDR3 region is CASSPSAGNQPQHF. The CDR3 bases are TGTGCCAGCAGCCCCTCGGCAGGAAATCAGCCCCAGCATTTT.

This chain connects TRBV19 to TRBJ2-1, with 7 nucleotides matching TRBD1. Germline V gene data show CDR1 as LNHDA and CDR2 as SQIVND (reference sequence). The CDR3 is 15 amino acids. V was pared by 5 bases and J by 4 bases, with 8 bases of the junction left unmatched. CDR3 sequence: CASSFYGTEYNEQFF. The CDR3 nucleotides are TGTGCCAGTAGTTTCTACGGGACAGAGTACAATGAGCAGTTCTTC.

The chain recombines TRBV29-1 with TRBJ2-1; D is possibly TRBD2 (5 bases). The CDR3 is 14 amino acids. Germline loops: CDR1 SQVTM, CDR2 ANQGSEA. Trimming left V 0 bases short and J 4 bases short, with 10 bases between. Here the CDR3 DNA reads TGCAGCGTTGAAGAGGAGGTGCATTACAATGAGCAGTTCTTC. Its protein product is CSVEEEVHYNEQFF.

The V and J genes are TRBV18 and TRBJ1-3, with 7 positions matching TRBD1. The CDR3 length is 19 residues. The trim removed 6 bases at V and 0 bases at J, leaving 17 bases unmatched. Germline V gene lookup returns CDR1 KGHSH and CDR2 LQKENI. CDR3 sequence reads: CASSPGQVPSRSSGNTIYF. The CDR3 nucleotides read TGTGCCAGCTCCCCCGGACAGGTTCCGTCGAGAAGCTCTGGAAACACCATATATTTT.

V and J are TRBV6-4 and TRBJ2-6; TRBD1 matches at 9 bases. Looked up from germline, CDR1 is MRHNA and CDR2 is SNTAGT. The V and J ends lost 6 bases and 0 bases, in that order; junction bases with no gene match: 3. CDR3 length: 16 residues. The CDR3 here is CASSGTGNSGANVLTF. CDR3 coding DNA: TGTGCCAGCAGCGGGACAGGGAACTCTGGGGCCAACGTCCTGACTTTC.

J is TRBJ1-1 and V is TRBV5-1; D may be TRBD1 (5 bases). Deletions cut 5 bases from V and 1 base from J, with 12 bases between. Germline V CDR1 and CDR2: SGHRS, YFSETQ. The CDR3 length is 14 residues. CDR3 residues: CASSSLTANTEAFF. The CDR3 DNA is TGCGCCAGCAGTTCCCTGACAGCGAACACTGAAGCTTTCTTT.

The chain recombines TRBV27 with TRBJ2-7, with 11 positions matching TRBD2. Germline loops: CDR1 MNHEY, CDR2 SMNVEV (reference sequence). J gave up 1 base and V 8 bases, and 10 bases lay outside the gene matches. CDR3 length: 16 residues. The CDR3 region has the DNA TGTGCCAGCCGCCGCGGGGGGACTAGCGGATCCTACGAGCAGTACTTC. Translated: CASRRGGTSGSYEQYF.

The chain has TRBV4-2 and TRBJ2-3; 7 bases match TRBD1. The germline V gene encodes CDR1 LGHNA and CDR2 YNFKEQ. The CDR3 extends over 17 amino acids. V trimming: 1 base; J trimming: 0 bases; junction bases outside the gene matches: 7. CDR3 DNA: TGTGCCAGCAGCCAAGTACAGGGGCAATCGAGCACAGATACGCAGTATTTT. Protein sequence: CASSQVQGQSSTDTQYF.